These T cell receptor beta chains were read from a single sample in a study of blood T cell repertoires in COVID-19. The protocol was immunoSEQ multiplex PCR, while the TCRdb copy is restricted to in-frame clones and leaves out a portion. The sample consists of about 74,000 clones, more than 90% of them appearing once. The specimen was peripheral blood. The receptor set was obtained from a human donor in a cohort sampled during active COVID-19. Both conserved end residues are part of each CDR3. A D gene is named only where the DNA matches it firmly. Some rows have no size entry. The others give once, few or many, or a class for an expanded clone.

J gene,V gene,D gene,clone size,CDR3 protein,CDR3 DNA
TRBJ2-3,TRBV20-1,NA,NA,CSAQGVDTQYF,TGCAGTGCGCAAGGAGTAGATACGCAGTATTTT
TRBJ1-4,TRBV6-5,TRBD1,once,CASRSQGADEKLFF,TGTGCCAGCAGATCACAGGGGGCAGACGAAAAACTGTTTTTT
TRBJ2-1,TRBV4-2,TRBD2,NA,CASSPPGAGGNYNEQFF,TGTGCCAGCAGCCCTCCGGGAGCGGGAGGGAATTACAATGAGCAGTTCTTC
TRBJ2-2,TRBV4-2,TRBD2,NA,CASSQDITEIAGVYRGTGELFF,TGTGCCAGCAGCCAAGATATCACGGAAATAGCGGGGGTCTACCGGGGCACCGGGGAGCTGTTTTTT
TRBJ1-1,TRBV27,NA,NA,CASSLGGGGTEAFF,TGTGCCAGCAGCCTGGGCGGGGGGGGCACTGAAGCTTTCTTT
TRBJ2-2,TRBV4-3,TRBD1,NA,CASSSRGRGTGELFF,TGCGCCAGCAGCTCCAGGGGGCGCGGCACCGGGGAGCTGTTTTTT
TRBJ2-3,TRBV5-1,TRBD1,NA,CASSQDRASTDTQYF,TGCGCCAGCAGCCAGGACAGGGCTAGCACAGATACGCAGTATTTT
TRBJ2-7,TRBV24-1,NA,NA,CATSDLSREQYF,TGTGCCACCAGTGATTTGTCTCGCGAGCAGTACTTC
TRBJ1-5,TRBV4-1,NA,few,CASSQGINQGQPQHF,TGCGCCAGCAGCCAAGGAATTAATCAGGGTCAGCCCCAGCATTTT
TRBJ1-2,TRBV7-2,NA,NA,CASSLAGAGGYTF,TGTGCCAGCAGCTTAGCGGGGGCGGGTGGCTACACCTTC
TRBJ1-1,TRBV5-4,TRBD1,NA,CASSLGQGARTEAFF,TGTGCCAGCAGCTTAGGGCAGGGGGCAAGGACTGAAGCTTTCTTT
TRBJ2-2,TRBV5-1,NA,NA,CASSFWAPANTGELFF,TGCGCCAGCAGCTTCTGGGCTCCTGCGAACACCGGGGAGCTGTTTTTT